These T cell receptor beta chains were read from a single sample in a study of blood T cells in healthy people across ages. TCRdb reanalysed the 5' RACE reads using MiXCR and keeps one entry per CDR3 protein. The sample carries about 1.8 million distinct CDR3 sequences, 49% recorded once. The specimen sequenced was blood. These receptors originate from a woman aged 35 to 49 in good health. Each CDR3 is given with its conserved first and last residue. A D gene is named only where the DNA matches it firmly. Size tells how often a clone was seen (once, few, many) or the class of an expanded clone, and some rows leave it out.

CSAREDSGVSYDEQYF,TGCAGTGCTAGAGAGGATAGCGGGGTCTCCTACGATGAGCAGTACTTC,TRBJ2-5,TRBV20-1,TRBD2,NA
CSVNRGTEAFF,TGCAGCGTCAACAGGGGCACTGAAGCTTTCTTT,TRBJ1-1,TRBV29-1,TRBD1,NA
CASRAGTDSYEQYF,TGTGCCAGCAGGGCCGGGACAGACTCCTACGAGCAGTACTTC,TRBJ2-7,TRBV27,TRBD1,NA
CASSQVGASSYNSPLHF,TGCGCCAGCAGCCAAGTTGGGGCCAGCTCCTATAATTCACCCCTCCACTTT,TRBJ1-6,TRBV4-3,NA,once
CASSTTSGGRYEQYF,TGTGCCAGCAGCACCACTAGCGGGGGAAGGTACGAGCAGTACTTC,TRBJ2-7,TRBV7-6,TRBD2,few
CASRSYRDRDLEHEQFF,TGTGCCAGCAGATCCTACCGGGACAGGGATCTGGAACATGAGCAGTTCTTC,TRBJ2-1,TRBV6-2/TRBV6-3,TRBD1,few
CASSGYRDPYGYTF,TGTGCCAGCAGCGGCTACAGGGACCCCTATGGCTACACCTTC,TRBJ1-2,TRBV9,NA,once
CASRRGLEKNIQYF,TGTGCCAGCAGACGGGGACTAGAAAAAAACATTCAGTACTTC,TRBJ2-4,TRBV12-3/TRBV12-4,TRBD2,few
CSATHPGLAVNEQFF,TGCAGTGCTACTCATCCGGGACTAGCGGTCAATGAGCAGTTCTTC,TRBJ2-1,TRBV20-1,TRBD2,few
CASSFSGTRSGELFF,TGTGCCAGCAGTTTCTCCGGGACTCGGTCCGGGGAGCTGTTTTTT,TRBJ2-2,TRBV12-3/TRBV12-4,NA,NA
CASSLSGQGARNEKLFF,TGTGCCAGCAGCCTCAGCGGGCAGGGGGCGAGGAATGAAAAACTGTTTTTT,TRBJ1-4,TRBV4-2,TRBD1,NA
CASSLDSQANYGYTF,TGCGCCAGCAGCTTGGACAGTCAAGCTAACTATGGCTACACCTTC,TRBJ1-2,TRBV5-1,NA,once
CASSASGQGLEETQYF,TGTGCCAGCAGCGCTTCGGGACAGGGTTTAGAAGAGACCCAGTACTTC,TRBJ2-5,TRBV28,TRBD1,NA
CSAPGRFVAQETQYF,TGCAGTGCTCCGGGACGGTTCGTGGCTCAAGAGACCCAGTACTTC,TRBJ2-5,TRBV20-1,NA,NA
CASSYISEEQYF,TGTGCCAGCAGCTACATCTCCGAAGAGCAGTACTTC,TRBJ2-7,TRBV6-6,NA,NA
CATSDPNHDTYEQYF,TGTGCCACCAGTGACCCCAACCACGACACCTACGAGCAGTACTTC,TRBJ2-7,TRBV24-1,NA,few
CATSRDGTGVYGYTF,TGTGCCACCAGCAGAGATGGGACAGGGGTCTATGGCTACACCTTC,TRBJ1-2,TRBV15,TRBD1,NA
CASGLKQVEQYF,TGTGCCAGCGGCTTAAAACAGGTCGAGCAGTACTTC,TRBJ2-7,TRBV6-2/TRBV6-3,NA,once
CSASGGAGGVQQYF,TGCAGTGCTAGTGGAGGGGCCGGCGGGGTCCAGCAGTACTTC,TRBJ2-4,TRBV20-1,NA,NA
CASSYSNRFEQFF,TGTGCCAGCAGTTACTCGAATCGCTTTGAGCAGTTCTTC,TRBJ2-1,TRBV6-5,NA,few
CASSLGNGASYNEQFF,TGTGCCAGCAGCTTAGGCAACGGAGCGTCCTACAATGAGCAGTTCTTC,TRBJ2-1,TRBV7-2,NA,NA
CASSLLMVQGGGYTF,TGTGCCAGCAGCTTACTGATGGTACAGGGGGGCGGCTACACCTTC,TRBJ1-2,TRBV7-2,TRBD1,NA
CSARDRRKSNQPQHF,TGCAGCGCTAGAGATCGACGGAAGAGCAATCAGCCCCAGCATTTT,TRBJ1-5,TRBV20-1,NA,NA
CATSREGSSYNEQYF,TGTGCCACCAGCAGAGAAGGAAGCTCCTACAATGAGCAGTACTTC,TRBJ2-7,TRBV15,NA,NA
CASSVVLAGLDEQFF,TGTGCCAGCAGCGTAGTCCTAGCGGGGTTGGATGAGCAGTTCTTC,TRBJ2-1,TRBV9,TRBD2,few
CASSVYGTGSEQYF,TGTGCCAGCAGTGTATACGGGACAGGATCCGAGCAGTACTTC,TRBJ2-7,TRBV27,TRBD1,NA
CASSWGLGTEAFF,TGTGCCAGCAGTTGGGGGCTTGGCACTGAAGCTTTCTTT,TRBJ1-1,TRBV27,NA,NA
CASSLYGGSLTDTQYF,TGTGCCAGCAGCTTATACGGGGGGTCCCTCACAGATACGCAGTATTTT,TRBJ2-3,TRBV7-8,TRBD2,NA
CASSLARTSTSSTDTQYF,TGTGCGAGCAGCTTAGCGAGGACTAGTACCTCTAGCACAGATACGCAGTATTTT,TRBJ2-3,TRBV7-2,TRBD2,NA
CASSPLDRVSYEQYF,TGTGCCAGCAGCCCCCTGGACAGGGTCTCCTACGAGCAGTACTTC,TRBJ2-7,TRBV7-6,TRBD1,few
CANSFDRVYGYTF,TGTGCCAACAGTTTCGACAGGGTATACGGCTACACCTTC,TRBJ1-2,TRBV6-2/TRBV6-3,TRBD1,NA
CSASETGRLGIQYF,TGCAGTGCTAGTGAGACAGGGAGATTGGGCATTCAGTACTTC,TRBJ2-4,TRBV20-1,TRBD1,few
CASSLSKGLAGGSYEQYF,TGTGCCAGCAGCTTATCGAAGGGCCTAGCGGGGGGCTCCTACGAGCAGTACTTC,TRBJ2-7,TRBV7-2,TRBD2,few
CASSFSDGTYNEQFF,TGTGCCAGCAGCTTCTCGGACGGGACCTACAATGAGCAGTTCTTC,TRBJ2-1,TRBV11-3,NA,NA
CASSREGTGANSPLHF,TGCGCCAGCAGCAGGGAAGGGACCGGGGCCAATTCACCCCTCCACTTT,TRBJ1-6,TRBV5-1,NA,few
CASSPLKGPEVGLTF,TGTGCCAGCAGTCCCCTAAAGGGACCTGAGGTGGGCCTGACTTTC,TRBJ2-6,TRBV6-5,NA,NA
CSLEGSGSSYNEQFF,TGCAGCCTTGAGGGTAGCGGCAGCTCCTACAATGAGCAGTTCTTC,TRBJ2-1,TRBV29-1,NA,few
CASSRAWEATSTDTQYF,TGTGCCAGCAGCAGAGCTTGGGAGGCGACTAGCACAGATACGCAGTATTTT,TRBJ2-3,TRBV13,NA,NA
CASSGHSLGETRYF,TGTGCCAGCAGCGGACACAGCCTGGGTGAGACCCGGTACTTC,TRBJ2-5,TRBV7-2,NA,NA
CASSVIGTAGELFF,TGTGCCAGCAGCGTGATAGGTACGGCCGGGGAGCTGTTTTTT,TRBJ2-2,TRBV9,NA,NA
CASSFPRGERGLLTDTQYF,TGTGCCAGCAGCTTCCCTAGGGGGGAGCGGGGGCTCCTCACAGATACGCAGTATTTT,TRBJ2-3,TRBV13,TRBD2,few
CASSPQQGRQETQYF,TGTGCCAGCTCACCACAGCAGGGGCGACAAGAGACCCAGTACTTC,TRBJ2-5,TRBV18,NA,NA
CASSLASSGGYNEQFF,TGTGCCAGCAGCTTGGCCTCTAGCGGGGGGTACAATGAGCAGTTCTTC,TRBJ2-1,TRBV5-4,TRBD2,few
CATSDYIGGEQFF,TGTGCCACCAGTGATTATATCGGTGGTGAGCAGTTCTTC,TRBJ2-1,TRBV24-1,NA,NA
CAVTGGVPPLPANYGYTF,TGTGCCGTAACAGGGGGCGTCCCCCCTCTTCCAGCTAACTATGGCTACACCTTC,TRBJ1-2,TRBV7-9,TRBD1,few
CASSQRLAERYTDTQYF,TGCGCCAGCAGCCAACGACTAGCGGAGAGATACACAGATACGCAGTATTTT,TRBJ2-3,TRBV4-3,TRBD2,NA
CASSYLTEQFF,TGTGCCAGCAGTTACCTTACGGAGCAGTTCTTC,TRBJ2-1,TRBV6-5,NA,few
CSARDERGGVSENEQFF,TGCAGTGCTAGAGATGAGCGGGGGGGTGTCTCCGAAAATGAGCAGTTCTTC,TRBJ2-1,TRBV20-1,TRBD2,NA
CASKKTGTSYNEQFF,TGCGCCAGCAAGAAAACAGGGACTTCCTACAATGAGCAGTTCTTC,TRBJ2-1,TRBV5-1,NA,few
CASSVGGGVGEKLFF,TGTGCCAGCAGCGTAGGTGGGGGTGTTGGTGAAAAACTGTTTTTT,TRBJ1-4,TRBV9,NA,once
CATLGPAKNIQYF,TGTGCCACCCTAGGCCCAGCCAAAAACATTCAGTACTTC,TRBJ2-4,TRBV7-2,NA,few